These 2 T cell receptor beta chains share one sample of origin, sequenced in a study of Graves' ophthalmopathy and Graves' hyperthyroidism. Amplification of TCR beta CDR3 regions used RNA transcripts. Scientists carried out first-round RT-PCR using HTBI primers and then a second-round multiplex PCR. TCRdb used MiXCR to reprocess the multiplex PCR reads, holding one entry per CDR3 protein. The sample holds approximately 210,000 distinct CDR3 sequences; less than 30% are singletons and the top ten take approximately 9.6%. Input material: peripheral blood. These receptor sequences come from a man aged 45-65 years with Graves' ophthalmopathy.

The rearrangement links TRBV12-5 to TRBJ2-7, with a possible D match to TRBD1 (6 bases). V was cut by 1 base and J by 4 bases, with 11 bases left in between. The CDR3 is made up of 14 amino acids. Germline V gives CDR1 LGHNT, CDR2 FRNRAP. The CDR3 DNA sequence: TGTGCTAGTGGTTTGGACAGGGAGATTTACGAGCAGTACTTC. As protein: CASGLDREIYEQYF.

This clonotype was picked up many times. The CDR3: CASTSSGQGAGYTF. The CDR3 region has the DNA TGTGCCAGCACCTCCTCGGGGCAGGGGGCGGGCTACACCTTC. The rearrangement uses TRBV12-3 or TRBV12-4 and TRBJ1-2, with 8 bases lining up with TRBD1. The V and J ends lost 7 bases and 8 bases, in that order; junction bases with no gene match: 12. The CDR3 contains 14 residues.